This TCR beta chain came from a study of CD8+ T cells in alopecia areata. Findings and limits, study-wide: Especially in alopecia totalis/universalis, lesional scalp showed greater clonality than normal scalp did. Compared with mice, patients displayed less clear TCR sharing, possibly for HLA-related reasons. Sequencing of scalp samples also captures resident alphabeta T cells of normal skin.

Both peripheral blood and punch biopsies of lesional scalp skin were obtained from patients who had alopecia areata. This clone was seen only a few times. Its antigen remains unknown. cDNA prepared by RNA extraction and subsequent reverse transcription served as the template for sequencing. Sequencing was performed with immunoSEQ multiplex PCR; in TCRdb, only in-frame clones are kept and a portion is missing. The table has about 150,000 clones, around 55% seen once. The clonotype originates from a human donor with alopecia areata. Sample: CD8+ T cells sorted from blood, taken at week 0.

The DNA for the CDR3 is TGCGCCAGCGAAGCGTCCGGGGAGCTGTTTTTT. Its protein is CASEASGELFF. The chain employs TRBV10-2 and TRBJ2-2; D is ambiguous. The CDR3 loop spans 11 amino acids. Trimming removed 8 bases at V and 6 bases at J, with 7 bases between. The V gene's germline CDR1 is WSHSY and CDR2 SAAADI.